This T cell receptor beta chain was identified during a study of cytomegalovirus exposure and HLA in healthy donors. Study results and caveats: Later on, a genetic analysis was performed. It linked a missense variant in DCLRE1C with V- and J-gene trimming of TCR beta. A later analysis found common viral pathogens apparently linked to several of the most significant clusters.

PCR employed 60 Vbeta and 13 Jbeta primers. The table came from immunoSEQ multiplex PCR; TCRdb's copy has only in-frame clones and leaves some out. The sample contains 150,000 to 200,000 clones, less than 85% of which appear only once. The sample holds one count of this clone. Its matching antigen is unknown. J lost 1 base, V lost 2 bases, and 1 base had no gene match. Germline V gene sequence: CDR1 SGHRS, CDR2 YFSETQ. CDR3 size: 14 residues. The TCR originated in a male donor in good health and CMV-seronegative. The chain has TRBV5-1 and TRBJ1-1, with 8 nucleotides matching TRBD1. The sequenced sample consisted of PBMCs. The CDR3 reads CASSFDRGNTEAFF. Written as DNA, the CDR3 is TGCGCCAGCAGCTTTGACAGGGGGAACACTGAAGCTTTCTTT. Using reference TRBV5-1 and TRBJ1-1 for the parts outside the CDR3, the full variable domain is KAGVTQTPRYLIKTRGQQVTLSCSPISGHRSVSWYQQTPGQGLQFLFEYFSETQRNKGNFPGRFSGRQFSNSRSEMNVSTLELGDSALYLCASSFDRGNTEAFFGQGTRLTVV.